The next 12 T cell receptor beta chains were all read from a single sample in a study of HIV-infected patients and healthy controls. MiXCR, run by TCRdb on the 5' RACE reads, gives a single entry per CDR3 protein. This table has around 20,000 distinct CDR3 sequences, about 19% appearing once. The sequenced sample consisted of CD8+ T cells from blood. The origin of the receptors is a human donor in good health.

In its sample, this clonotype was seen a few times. DNA of the CDR3: TGCAGCGCATACACAGGACCTAGGGAAGCTTTCTTT. This sequence encodes CSAYTGPREAFF. The rearrangement links TRBV29-1 to TRBJ1-1; possibly TRBD1 for D (5 bases). V shed 7 bases and J shed 8 bases, with 17 bases lying between them. The CDR3 extends over 12 amino acids. The germline gives CDR1 SQVTM, CDR2 ANQGSEA.

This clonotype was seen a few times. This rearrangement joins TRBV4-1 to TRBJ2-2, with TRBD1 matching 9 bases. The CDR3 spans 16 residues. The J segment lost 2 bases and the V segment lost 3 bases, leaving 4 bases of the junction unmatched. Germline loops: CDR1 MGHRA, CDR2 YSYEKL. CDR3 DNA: TGCGCCAGCAGCCAGAGGGACAGGGACAACACCGGGGAGCTGTTTTTT. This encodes CASSQRDRDNTGELFF.

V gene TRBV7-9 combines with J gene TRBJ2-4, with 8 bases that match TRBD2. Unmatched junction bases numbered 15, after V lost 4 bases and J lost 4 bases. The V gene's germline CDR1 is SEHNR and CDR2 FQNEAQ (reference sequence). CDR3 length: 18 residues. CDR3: CASSSSLAAGGIKNIQYF. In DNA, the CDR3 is TGTGCCAGCAGCTCATCATTAGCCGCGGGAGGAATAAAAAACATTCAGTACTTC.

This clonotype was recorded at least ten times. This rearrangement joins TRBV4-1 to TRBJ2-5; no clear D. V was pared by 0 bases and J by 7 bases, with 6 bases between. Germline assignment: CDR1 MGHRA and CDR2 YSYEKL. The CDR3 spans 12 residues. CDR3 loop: CASSQDSGTQYF. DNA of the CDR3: TGCGCCAGCAGCCAAGATTCGGGGACCCAGTACTTC.

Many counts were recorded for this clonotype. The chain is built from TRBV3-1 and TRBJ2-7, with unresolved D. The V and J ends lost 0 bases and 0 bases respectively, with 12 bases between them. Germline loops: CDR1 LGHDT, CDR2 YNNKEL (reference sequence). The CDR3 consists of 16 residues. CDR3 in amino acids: CASSQDPGWSSYEQYF. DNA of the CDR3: TGTGCCAGCAGCCAAGACCCGGGCTGGAGCTCCTACGAGCAGTACTTC.

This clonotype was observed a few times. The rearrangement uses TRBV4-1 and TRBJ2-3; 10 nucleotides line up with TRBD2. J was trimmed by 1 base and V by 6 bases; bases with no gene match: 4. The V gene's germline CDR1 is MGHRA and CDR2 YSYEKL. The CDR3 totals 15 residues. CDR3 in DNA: TGCGCCAGCAGATCCAGCGGGGGGGGCACAGATACGCAGTATTTT. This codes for CASRSSGGGTDTQYF.

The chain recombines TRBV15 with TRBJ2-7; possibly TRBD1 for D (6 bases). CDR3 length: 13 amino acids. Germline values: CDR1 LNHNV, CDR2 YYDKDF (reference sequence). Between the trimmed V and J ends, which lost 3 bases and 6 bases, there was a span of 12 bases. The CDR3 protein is CATSSDRLSEQYF. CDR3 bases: TGTGCCACCAGCAGCGACAGGCTCTCCGAGCAGTACTTC. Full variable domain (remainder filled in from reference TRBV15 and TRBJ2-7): DAMVIQNPRYQVTQFGKPVTLSCSQTLNHNVMYWYQQKSSQAPKLLFHYYDKDFNNEADTPDNFQSRRPNTSFCFLDIRSPGLGDTAMYLCATSSDRLSEQYFGPGTRLTVT.

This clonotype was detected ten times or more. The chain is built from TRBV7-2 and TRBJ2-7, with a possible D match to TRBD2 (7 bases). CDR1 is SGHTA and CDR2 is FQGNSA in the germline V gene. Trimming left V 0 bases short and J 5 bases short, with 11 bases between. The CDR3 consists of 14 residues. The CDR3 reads CASSLAGGPNEQYF. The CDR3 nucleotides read TGTGCCAGCAGCTTAGCGGGGGGGCCCAACGAGCAGTACTTC. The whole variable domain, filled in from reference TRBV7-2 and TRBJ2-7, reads GAGVSQSPSNKVTEKGKDVELRCDPISGHTALYWYRQSLGQGLEFLIYFQGNSAPDKSGLPSDRFSAERTGGSVSTLTIQRTQQEDSAVYLCASSLAGGPNEQYFGPGTRLTVT.

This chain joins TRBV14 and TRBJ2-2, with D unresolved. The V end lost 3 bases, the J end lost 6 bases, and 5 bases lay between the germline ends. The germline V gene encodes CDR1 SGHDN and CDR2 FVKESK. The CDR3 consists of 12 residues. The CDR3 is CASSHLPGELFF. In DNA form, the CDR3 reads TGTGCCAGCAGCCATCTGCCCGGGGAGCTGTTTTTT.

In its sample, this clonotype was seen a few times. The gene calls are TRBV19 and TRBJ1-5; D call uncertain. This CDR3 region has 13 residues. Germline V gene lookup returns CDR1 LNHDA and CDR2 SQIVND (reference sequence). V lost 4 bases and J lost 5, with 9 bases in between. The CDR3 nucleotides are TGTGCCAGTAGTAGCATTGGGCATCAGCCCCAGCATTTT. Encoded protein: CASSSIGHQPQHF.

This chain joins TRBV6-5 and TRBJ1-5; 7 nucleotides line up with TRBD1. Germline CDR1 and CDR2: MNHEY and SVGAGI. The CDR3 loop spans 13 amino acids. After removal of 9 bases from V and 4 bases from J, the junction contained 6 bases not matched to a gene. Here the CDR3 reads CASRDSMNQPQHF. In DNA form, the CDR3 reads TGTGCCAGTCGGGACAGTATGAATCAGCCCCAGCATTTT.

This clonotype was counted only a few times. In nucleotides, the CDR3 is TGCGCCAGCAGCCAAGGACAGGGCCCCTCCTACGAGCAGTACTTC. Translation: CASSQGQGPSYEQYF. The genes are TRBV4-3 and TRBJ2-7, with 7 bases that match TRBD1. The CDR3 has 15 amino acids. The V segment lost 1 base and the J segment 0 bases; nucleotides outside the gene matches: 3. Germline CDR1 and CDR2: LGHNA and YSLEER.